The TCR beta chain described here comes from a study of shared clonotypes between healthy human individuals. Terminally differentiated effector memory CD45RA+ cells were left out of the naive CD8 fraction, which was CD45RO-negative and positively selected for CCR7. Profiling relied on immunoSEQ multiplex PCR, and the TCRdb table lists in-frame clones only, not all of them. Of just over 2,000,000 clones listed, roughly 95% were seen once; the top ten hold around 1.1%. The sample was naive CD8+ T cells sorted from blood. This TCR was recovered from a man aged 18 to 29 in good health.

CDR3 DNA sequence: TGCGCCAGCAGTGTTTTGGGGGAAGGCGGACTGTTTTTT. Translation: CASSVLGEGGLFF. The chain employs TRBV10-2 and TRBJ1-4; possible D gene TRBD1, 5 bases. CDR1 is WSHSY, CDR2 SAAADI, per germline. The CDR3 has 13 amino acids. V dropped 4 bases and J dropped 13 bases, with 16 bases sitting between them.